The 20 T cell receptor beta chains given below trace back to one sample, sequenced in a study of T cells in Graves' hyperthyroidism and ophthalmopathy. The source material, RNA transcripts, was used to amplify TCR beta CDR3 regions. HTBI primers were the set used in a first-round RT-PCR of the TCR CDR3. TCRdb passed the multiplex PCR reads through MiXCR, listing each CDR3 protein once. The repertoire has more than 300,000 distinct CDR3 sequences, roughly 13% of them found once; the top ten carry roughly 11%. Specimen: blood. Source of these receptors: an older woman with Graves' hyperthyroidism.

In its sample, this clonotype was seen many times. This rearrangement joins TRBV3-1 to TRBJ2-5; D might be TRBD1 or TRBD2, each matching 5 bases. V was shortened by 1 base and J by 4 bases, with 16 bases between the two germline ends. The CDR3 spans 16 residues. Per the germline V gene, CDR1 is LGHDT and CDR2 is YNNKEL (reference sequence). The CDR3 spells CASSQGRRVRGETQYF. In DNA form, the CDR3 reads TGTGCCAGCAGCCAAGGGCGTCGAGTGAGGGGAGAGACCCAGTACTTC.

This clonotype came up many times. The chain recombines TRBV27 with TRBJ2-7, with 7 bases matching TRBD2. The CDR3 is 14 amino acids. The ends lost 6 bases at V and 0 bases at J; junction bases unmatched: 5. Germline loops: CDR1 MNHEY, CDR2 SMNVEV (reference sequence). In DNA, the CDR3 is TGTGCCAGCAGCTCGGGACTATACTCCTACGAGCAGTACTTC. Amino acid sequence: CASSSGLYSYEQYF.

The gene calls are TRBV6-2 or TRBV6-3 and TRBJ1-2; TRBD1 matches 9 bases. The germline V gene encodes CDR1 MNHEY and CDR2 SVGEGT. The trim removed 0 bases at V and 2 bases at J, leaving 13 bases unmatched. The CDR3 has 19 residues. CDR3 sequence: CASSYSTIIHDRGNYGYTF. As DNA, the CDR3 is TGTGCCAGCAGTTACTCGACTATCATCCACGACAGGGGGAACTATGGCTACACCTTC.

This clonotype has a count of ten or more. V and J are TRBV28 and TRBJ2-3, with 11 bases matching TRBD2. V lost 7 bases, J lost 4 bases, and 10 bases stayed unmatched. The CDR3 length is 16 residues. Germline CDR1 and CDR2: MDHEN and SYDVKM. This CDR3 is CASKFPLAGGPDTQYF. The CDR3 DNA is TGTGCCAGCAAATTCCCTCTAGCGGGAGGCCCAGATACGCAGTATTTT. The whole variable domain, filled in from reference TRBV28 and TRBJ2-3, reads DVKVTQSSRYLVKRTGEKVFLECVQDMDHENMFWYRQDPGLGLRLIYFSYDVKMKEKGDIPEGYSVSREKKERFSLILESASTNQTSMYLCASKFPLAGGPDTQYFGPGTRLTVL.

The J gene is TRBJ2-7, the V gene TRBV6-1; 9 nucleotides match TRBD2. V lost 2 bases and J lost 2; bases outside the gene matches: 4. The germline V gene has CDR1 MNHNS and CDR2 SASEGT. The CDR3 has 15 amino acids. The CDR3 DNA sequence: TGTGCCAGCAGTGAAAGCGGGAGGATTACCTACGAGCAGTACTTC. This translates into CASSESGRITYEQYF.

The chain joins TRBV5-8 to TRBJ1-4, with D unresolved. The V end lost 4 bases, the J end lost 8 bases, and 15 bases lay between the germline ends. The germline V gene encodes CDR1 SGHTS and CDR2 YDEGEE. The CDR3 spans 14 residues. CDR3 sequence (DNA): TGTGCCAGCAGCAAAGACGGTTTTTCGGAAAAACTGTTTTTT. Amino acid sequence: CASSKDGFSEKLFF.

This clonotype was observed a handful of times. V and J are TRBV30 and TRBJ2-6; no reliable D call. CDR3 length: 15 residues. Germline assignment: CDR1 GTSNPN and CDR2 SVGIG (reference sequence). Trimming removed 3 bases from V and 4 bases from J, with 13 bases in between. The CDR3 reads CAWSTAIIGANVLTF. CDR3 sequence (DNA): TGTGCCTGGAGCACCGCAATAATCGGGGCCAACGTCCTGACTTTC.

In this sample, this clonotype turned up a few times. A read error may be the cause here, since a much bigger clone is one base away. The chain uses TRBV12-5 and TRBJ2-1, with TRBD2 identical over 9 bases. This CDR3 has 17 amino acids. The V gene's germline CDR1 is LGHNT and CDR2 FRNRAP. The CDR3 protein is CVSGLVVSGRWSNEQFF. CDR3 in DNA: TGTGTTAGTGGTTTGGTCGTTAGCGGGAGATGGAGCAATGAGCAGTTCTTC.

Ten or more counts support this clonotype. This sequence joins TRBV27 and TRBJ2-2; TRBD1 aligns across 7 bases. Per germline, CDR1 MNHEY and CDR2 SMNVEV (reference sequence). J was trimmed by 7 bases and V by 0 bases; bases with no gene match: 2. The CDR3 sequence is 14 residues long. CDR3 nucleotides: TGTGCCAGCAGTTTATCGGGACAGATCGGGGAGCTGTTTTTT. Translation gives CASSLSGQIGELFF.

This clonotype was seen at least ten times. V gene TRBV6-1 combines with J gene TRBJ2-1; 9 bases fit TRBD2. The germline V gene encodes CDR1 MNHNS and CDR2 SASEGT. Losses at the gene ends were 6 bases for V and 7 bases for J; bases not matched to a gene: 10. This CDR3 contains 15 residues. CDR3 in DNA: TGTGCCAGCAGATCCCCGGGACTAGCATGGAATGAGCAGTTCTTC. Its translation: CASRSPGLAWNEQFF.

This clonotype occurred many times. The V call is TRBV3-1, the J call TRBJ1-6; D gene uncertain. V was trimmed by 0 bases and J by 0 bases, leaving 6 bases between them. This CDR3 contains 16 residues. Germline lookup yields CDR1 LGHDT and CDR2 YNNKEL (reference sequence). CDR3 loop: CASSQEGVSYNSPLHF. The CDR3 DNA reads as TGTGCCAGCAGCCAAGAAGGAGTCTCCTATAATTCACCCCTCCACTTT.

This clonotype showed up just a few times. The junction does not match germline at one end; this may be a read error. V is TRBV4-1 and J is TRBJ2-5; 7 bases map to TRBD2. This CDR3 has 14 amino acids. Germline V gene sequence: CDR1 MGHRA, CDR2 YSYEKL. The CDR3 DNA is TGCGCCAGCAGCCCGGTGGGGGGGGAAAAGACCCAGTGCTTC. As protein: CASSPVGGEKTQCF.

This clonotype has ten or more counts. V gene TRBV7-9 combines with J gene TRBJ2-1, with 10 bases aligning to TRBD2. CDR3 length equals 17 residues. With 4 bases clipped from V and 2 bases from J, the junction kept 8 bases outside the gene matches. Germline loops: CDR1 SEHNR, CDR2 FQNEAQ (reference sequence). The CDR3 protein is CASSSPLSGRAYNEQFF. The CDR3 bases are TGTGCCAGCAGCTCCCCCCTAAGCGGGAGGGCCTACAATGAGCAGTTCTTC.

This clonotype was found many times. V gene TRBV5-1 combines with J gene TRBJ1-5; possibly TRBD1 for D (6 bases). Germline CDR1 and CDR2: SGHRS and YFSETQ. This CDR3 has 16 amino acids. V gave up 3 bases and J gave up 4 bases, with 17 bases separating them. The CDR3: CASSSRPGGGNQPQHF. In DNA form, the CDR3 reads TGCGCCAGCAGCTCCCGACCGGGAGGGGGGAATCAGCCCCAGCATTTT.

The table lists this clonotype with many counts. The chain joins TRBV11-2 to TRBJ2-5; no definite D call. CDR1 is SGHAT and CDR2 is FQNNGV in the germline V gene. This CDR3 is built from 14 residues. V was shortened by 3 bases and J by 1 base, with 9 bases between the two germline ends. The CDR3 nucleotides read TGTGCCAGCAGCTTCAGAGAAATCCAAGAGACCCAGTACTTC. Encoded protein: CASSFREIQETQYF.

This clonotype was detected a few times. This rearrangement joins TRBV7-3 to TRBJ2-2, with 7 bases fitting TRBD2. V was pared by 5 bases and J by 7 bases, with 10 bases of the junction left unmatched. Per germline, CDR1 SGHTA and CDR2 FQGTGA. CDR3 length: 15 residues. The CDR3 sequence: CASSPPRTSGGELFF. The CDR3 nucleotides read TGTGCCAGCAGCCCCCCCAGGACTAGTGGCGGGGAGCTGTTTTTT.

Ten or more counts support this clonotype. The V and J genes are TRBV24-1 and TRBJ2-5; tentatively, D is TRBD1 (7 bases). The germline CDR1 and CDR2 sequences are KGHDR and SFDVKD. With 3 bases removed from V and 1 base from J, the gap between germline ends came to 11 bases. The CDR3 has 15 amino acids. CDR3 region: CATSDDREAQETQYF. CDR3 in DNA: TGTGCCACCAGTGATGACAGGGAGGCCCAAGAGACCCAGTACTTC.

This clonotype was detected many times. The J gene is TRBJ1-4, the V gene TRBV2; unclear D gene. With 8 bases removed from V and 1 base from J, the gap between germline ends came to 8 bases. The CDR3 has 13 residues. The germline V gene has CDR1 SNHLY and CDR2 FYNNEI. The CDR3 reads CASSWGTNEKLFF. CDR3 DNA: TGTGCCAGCTCCTGGGGAACTAATGAAAAACTGTTTTTT.

The chain couples TRBV19 to TRBJ2-3; 11 nucleotides agree with TRBD2. Germline CDR1 LNHDA, CDR2 SQIVND (reference sequence). The CDR3 length is 15 residues. The V segment lost 5 bases and the J segment 5 bases; nucleotides outside the gene matches: 6. Written as DNA, the CDR3 is TGTGCCAGTAGTCATATGACTAGCGGGATAGATACGCAGTATTTT. Translation gives CASSHMTSGIDTQYF.

This clonotype showed up many times. This chain joins TRBV20-1 and TRBJ2-7; 9 bases are a match to TRBD2. This CDR3 has 15 amino acids. V was clipped by 0 bases and J by 3 bases; unmatched bases: 6. The V gene's germline CDR1 is DFQATT and CDR2 SNEGSKA (reference sequence). The CDR3 here is CSARDTASGIYEQYF. The CDR3 region has the DNA TGCAGTGCTAGAGATACGGCTAGCGGGATCTACGAGCAGTACTTC.